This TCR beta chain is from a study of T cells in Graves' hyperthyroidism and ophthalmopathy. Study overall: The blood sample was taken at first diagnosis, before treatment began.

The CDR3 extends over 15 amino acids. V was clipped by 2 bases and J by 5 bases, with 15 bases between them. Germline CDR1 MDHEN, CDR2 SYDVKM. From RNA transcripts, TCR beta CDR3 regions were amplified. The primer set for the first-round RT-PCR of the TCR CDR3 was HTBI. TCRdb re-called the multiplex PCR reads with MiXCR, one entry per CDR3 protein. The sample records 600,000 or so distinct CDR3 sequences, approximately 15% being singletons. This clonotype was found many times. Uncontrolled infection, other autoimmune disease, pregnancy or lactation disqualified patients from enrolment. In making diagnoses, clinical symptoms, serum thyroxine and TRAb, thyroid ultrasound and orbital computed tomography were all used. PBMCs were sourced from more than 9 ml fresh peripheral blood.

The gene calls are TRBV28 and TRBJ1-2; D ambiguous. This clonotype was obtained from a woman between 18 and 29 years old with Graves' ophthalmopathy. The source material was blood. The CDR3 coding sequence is TGTGCCAGCAGTTTAGGCTCGGGCCGGGAATATGGCTACACCTTC. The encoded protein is CASSLGSGREYGYTF.